This T cell receptor beta chain was retrieved from a study of early T cells in non-severe SARS-CoV-2 infection. Study-wide context: Unpaired chains resulted from sequencing bulk RNA of unsorted whole blood. The study, taken as a whole, reports: Anti-spike CD8 specificities were favored by VDJdb matching, whose results missed private and CD4 specificities.

V dropped 7 bases and J dropped 0 bases, with 14 bases sitting between them. This CDR3 region has 15 residues. Germline V CDR1 and CDR2: MNHEY, SVGEGT. The TCR library protocol attached unique molecular identifiers to the individual cDNA molecules. TCRdb analysed the 5' RACE reads with MiXCR anew, one entry per CDR3 protein. The repertoire includes approximately 76,000 distinct CDR3 sequences, approximately 12% of them detected once, and 0.95% to 1.5% sits in the top ten. For this clonotype: What it binds is unknown.

V and J are TRBV6-2 or TRBV6-3 and TRBJ2-3, with D tentatively TRBD1 (6 bases). The sample was whole blood. The sequence came from an adult who was a healthcare worker with PCR-confirmed SARS-CoV-2 infection or an uninfected control (not recorded which). In DNA form, the CDR3 reads TGTGCCAGCACAATTGGGGACACTAGCACAGATACGCAGTATTTT. Translation gives CASTIGDTSTDTQYF.